These 18 T cell receptor beta chains share one sample of origin, sequenced in a study of OX40 agonist ivuxolimab in advanced cancers. Using immunoSEQ multiplex PCR, the repertoire was profiled, and TCRdb retains in-frame clones only, with some absent. The sample contains about 45,000 clones, about 80% of which appear only once. This sample comprised CD4+ or CD8+ T cells sorted from blood, obtained in a trial of the OX40 agonist ivuxolimab. The receptor set was obtained from an adult with an advanced solid tumor such as melanoma, head and neck, liver or kidney cancer.

V and J are TRBV11-3 and TRBJ2-2; D is unresolved. The germline V gene encodes CDR1 SGHNT and CDR2 YENEEA. V was shortened by 5 bases and J by 4 bases, with 8 bases between the two germline ends. This CDR3 is 13 amino acids long. In DNA form, the CDR3 reads TGTGCCAGCAGCCTACCGGGCACCGGGGAGCTGTTTTTT. Translation gives CASSLPGTGELFF.

The chain links TRBV7-8 to TRBJ2-3; 8 positions match TRBD2. Germline lookup yields CDR1 SGHVS and CDR2 FQNEAQ. This CDR3 comprises 17 residues. Trimming cost V 2 bases and J 5 bases; bases outside gene matches: 12. The chain's CDR3 is CASSLRSGSKVRDTQYF. CDR3 bases: TGTGCCAGCAGCTTACGGAGCGGGAGCAAGGTTAGAGATACGCAGTATTTT.

The chain uses TRBV10-3 and TRBJ2-7; 14 bases agree with TRBD2. The CDR3 sequence is 17 residues long. Per the germline V gene, CDR1 is ENHRY and CDR2 is SYGVKD. V lost 8 bases, J lost 3 bases, and 12 bases stayed unmatched. In DNA, the CDR3 is TGTGCCATCCTGGGACTAGCGGGAGACGGGCGCTACTACGAGCAGTACTTC. Protein sequence: CAILGLAGDGRYYEQYF.

The genes are TRBV6-5 and TRBJ2-7; 7 bases are a match to TRBD1. The germline CDR1 and CDR2 sequences are MNHEY and SVGAGI. CDR3 length: 13 residues. The trim removed 6 bases at V and 2 bases at J, leaving 4 bases unmatched. The CDR3 loop is CASSPGTAYEQYF. The CDR3, as DNA: TGTGCCAGCAGCCCCGGGACAGCCTACGAGCAGTACTTC.

J is TRBJ1-2 and V is TRBV7-8, with 8 positions matching TRBD1. This CDR3 is built from 16 residues. Germline V gives CDR1 SGHVS, CDR2 FQNEAQ. V lost 1 base and J lost 5; bases outside the gene matches: 9. CDR3 nucleotide sequence: TGTGCCAGCAGCTTAGGGGGACAGGAGAACGGGTATGGCTACACCTTC. Its protein product is CASSLGGQENGYGYTF.

This clone was observed a single time. The rearrangement uses TRBV6-5 and TRBJ2-7; a possible D gene is TRBD1 (6 bases). This CDR3 contains 15 residues. Germline V lookup: CDR1 MNHEY, CDR2 SVGAGI. The V and J ends lost 7 bases and 0 bases respectively, with 16 bases between them. The CDR3: CASTWAAGASYEQYF. The CDR3 DNA is TGTGCCAGCACCTGGGCCGCAGGGGCCTCCTACGAGCAGTACTTC.

This clone is categorized as medium-sized (0.01 to 0.1%). The V and J genes are TRBV27 and TRBJ2-1, with a possible D match to TRBD2 (6 bases). Trimming shortened V by 8 bases and J by 3 bases, and 11 bases separated the two germline ends. CDR1 MNHEY and CDR2 SMNVEV come from the germline V gene (reference sequence). This CDR3 has 13 residues. CDR3 DNA sequence: TGTGCCAGCTCATGGACTAACTACAATGAGCAGTTCTTC. Protein product: CASSWTNYNEQFF.

The gene calls are TRBV6-5 and TRBJ2-5, with D tentatively TRBD1 (5 bases). The V end was cut by 4 bases, the J end by 5 bases, with 20 bases between. The CDR3 contains 16 residues. Per the germline V gene, CDR1 is MNHEY and CDR2 is SVGAGI. CDR3 region: CASSSPSREEWETQYF. The CDR3 DNA follows: TGTGCCAGCAGTTCGCCAAGCAGGGAAGAGTGGGAGACCCAGTACTTC.

V gene TRBV6-4 combines with J gene TRBJ1-5, with unresolved D. CDR3 length equals 10 residues. V was cut by 8 bases and J by 9 bases, with 8 bases left in between. Germline loops: CDR1 MRHNA, CDR2 SNTAGT. The CDR3 DNA follows: TGTGCCAGCTTTTCAAGGCCCCAGCATTTT. Its protein product is CASFSRPQHF.

The chain links TRBV27 to TRBJ1-6, with TRBD1 identical over 7 bases. The trim removed 5 bases at V and 5 bases at J, leaving 6 bases unmatched. The CDR3 covers 15 residues. CDR1 is MNHEY, CDR2 SMNVEV, per germline (reference sequence). The chain's CDR3 is CASSDDREDNSPLHF. The CDR3 bases are TGTGCCAGCAGTGACGACAGGGAAGATAATTCACCCCTCCACTTT.

The chain couples TRBV11-2 to TRBJ2-1; the match to TRBD2 covers 10 bases. Per germline, CDR1 SGHAT and CDR2 FQNNGV. CDR3 size: 16 residues. Losses at the gene ends were 2 bases for V and 0 bases for J; bases not matched to a gene: 1. The chain's CDR3 is CASSLSSGSSYNEQFF. The CDR3 DNA reads as TGTGCCAGCAGCTTATCTAGCGGGAGCTCCTACAATGAGCAGTTCTTC. Looking up the rest from reference TRBV11-2 and TRBJ2-1 gives the full variable domain: EAGVAQSPRYKIIEKRQSVAFWCNPISGHATLYWYQQILGQGPKLLIQFQNNGVVDDSQLPKDRFSAERLKGVDSTLKIQPAKLEDSAVYLCASSLSSGSSYNEQFFGPGTRLTVL.

V and J are TRBV11-2 and TRBJ2-3; the D is unclear. CDR1 and CDR2 from the germline V gene are SGHAT and FQNNGV. Trimming cost V 5 bases and J 4 bases, with 10 bases left between them. CDR3 length: 13 residues. CDR3 residues: CASSPSTADTQYF. In DNA form, the CDR3 reads TGTGCCAGCAGCCCGAGTACGGCAGATACGCAGTATTTT.

This rearrangement joins TRBV5-1 to TRBJ2-5, with TRBD2 matching over 16 bases. Germline V CDR1 and CDR2: SGHRS, YFSETQ. V lost 4 bases to trimming and J lost 5 bases; unmatched junction nucleotides: 2. The length of the CDR3 is 15 residues. The CDR3 reads CASSPGLAGGETQYF. The CDR3 DNA reads TGCGCCAGCAGCCCGGGACTAGCGGGGGGGGAGACCCAGTACTTC.

This CDR3 is CSVVMGPAYEQYF. For the CDR3, the DNA is TGCAGCGTTGTAATGGGCCCCGCTTACGAGCAGTACTTC. The V and J genes are TRBV29-1 and TRBJ2-7; D unresolved. CDR3 length: 13 amino acids. With 4 bases removed from V and 4 bases from J, the gap between germline ends came to 14 bases. Germline assignment: CDR1 SQVTM and CDR2 ANQGSEA.

The chain joins TRBV2 to TRBJ2-5, with 8 positions matching TRBD1. The CDR3 runs 18 residues. After removal of 7 bases from V and 4 bases from J, the junction contained 20 bases not matched to a gene. From germline, CDR1 is SNHLY and CDR2 FYNNEI. The CDR3 DNA sequence: TGTGCCAGCAAACCCCCCCCCGGGACAGGTTGGACTGCAGAGACCCAGTACTTC. Amino acid sequence: CASKPPPGTGWTAETQYF.

This clone was seen just once. The chain couples TRBV28 to TRBJ2-5; D is ambiguous. Trimming left V 4 bases short and J 5 bases short, with 17 bases between. CDR1 MDHEN and CDR2 SYDVKM come from the germline V gene. The CDR3 sequence is 15 residues long. The CDR3 region is CASSSRHFPRETQYF. CDR3 DNA sequence: TGTGCCAGCAGTTCCCGACATTTTCCGAGGGAGACCCAGTACTTC.

The J gene is TRBJ1-2, the V gene TRBV11-2; TRBD1 might be the D (5 bases). V was cut by 4 bases and J by 4 bases, with 13 bases left in between. This CDR3 comprises 14 residues. Per germline, CDR1 SGHAT and CDR2 FQNNGV. The DNA for the CDR3 is TGTGCCAGCAGCTACTTTGACAGTAGCTATGGCTACACCTTC. Protein sequence: CASSYFDSSYGYTF.

The genes are TRBV7-2 and TRBJ1-3; the D is unclear. Germline CDR1 SGHTA, CDR2 FQGNSA. Trimming removed 5 bases from V and 4 bases from J, with 9 bases in between. This CDR3 is built from 13 residues. The CDR3 reads CASSLLTGNTIYF. Here the CDR3 DNA reads TGTGCCAGCAGCCTACTGACCGGAAACACCATATATTTT.